Listed below are T cell receptor beta chains from one sample, sequenced in a study of cytomegalovirus exposure and HLA in healthy donors. Data came from immunoSEQ multiplex PCR; TCRdb stores just in-frame clones and leaves some out. The table shows 110,000 to 150,000 clones, with 76% occurring only once. The source material was PBMCs. The receptor set was obtained from a woman in her 40s in good health and CMV-seronegative. The CDR3 runs from the conserved cysteine through the conserved F or W. Fields, in order: V gene, clone size, J gene, CDR3 protein. Part of the rows lack a size; the others show once, few, many or a class for expanded clones.

TRBV6-6,NA,TRBJ1-5,CASSYDRGQPQHF
TRBV10-3,NA,TRBJ1-4,CAISPTGNEKLFF
TRBV23-1,NA,TRBJ2-7,CASSQYNRVSDEQYF
TRBV11-2,NA,TRBJ2-7,CASSSPFTFFGQGVYEQYF
TRBV5-8,NA,TRBJ1-5,CASSQIGRRGNQPQHF
TRBV5-1,NA,TRBJ1-1,CASSLAGLRDTEAFF
TRBV7-2,NA,TRBJ1-2,CASSFLSYGYTF
TRBV27,NA,TRBJ2-1,CASSFGVAGSSEQFF
TRBV6-1,NA,TRBJ2-1,CASSEQKRVPGPNEQFF
TRBV5-1,NA,TRBJ2-5,CASSSREGRETQYF
TRBV5-6,NA,TRBJ2-3,CASSHYHLPDTQYF
TRBV5-1,once,TRBJ2-1,CASSLAGLSQGFF
TRBV19,NA,TRBJ2-5,CASSIEGGGQETQYF
TRBV27,NA,TRBJ1-2,CASRKGDSYVNYGYTF
TRBV14,NA,TRBJ2-2,CASSQAGTSRIHGGELFF
TRBV10-3,NA,TRBJ1-5,CAISESTALGYQPQHF
TRBV27,NA,TRBJ1-1,CASSPHRDRGWANTEAFF
TRBV2,NA,TRBJ1-6,CASSVRGTGLVGSPLHF
TRBV10-3,NA,TRBJ1-2,CAISDIDRVNYGYTF
TRBV27,NA,TRBJ1-5,CASSSSRGGNQPQHF
TRBV5-1,NA,TRBJ2-7,CASSFSPPGQGSYEQYF
TRBV11-3,NA,TRBJ1-1,CASSPRQGMNTEAFF
TRBV21-1,few,TRBJ2-1,CASSNRRGTGGPAGTYEQFF
TRBV19,NA,TRBJ1-3,CASSIRTGPSLSGNTIYF
TRBV10-3,few,TRBJ2-7,CAISVLGPLYEQYF
TRBV7-8,NA,TRBJ1-1,CASSLDPGSTEAFF
TRBV15,NA,TRBJ2-5,CATSRDPQLETQYF
TRBV5-6,NA,TRBJ1-5,CASSLGTGGSRPQHF
TRBV28,NA,TRBJ1-2,CASSNRGYGYTF
TRBV5-1,NA,TRBJ2-1,CASSTGQAVYNEQFF
TRBV5-1,NA,TRBJ2-2,CASSSGTSGIAGELFF